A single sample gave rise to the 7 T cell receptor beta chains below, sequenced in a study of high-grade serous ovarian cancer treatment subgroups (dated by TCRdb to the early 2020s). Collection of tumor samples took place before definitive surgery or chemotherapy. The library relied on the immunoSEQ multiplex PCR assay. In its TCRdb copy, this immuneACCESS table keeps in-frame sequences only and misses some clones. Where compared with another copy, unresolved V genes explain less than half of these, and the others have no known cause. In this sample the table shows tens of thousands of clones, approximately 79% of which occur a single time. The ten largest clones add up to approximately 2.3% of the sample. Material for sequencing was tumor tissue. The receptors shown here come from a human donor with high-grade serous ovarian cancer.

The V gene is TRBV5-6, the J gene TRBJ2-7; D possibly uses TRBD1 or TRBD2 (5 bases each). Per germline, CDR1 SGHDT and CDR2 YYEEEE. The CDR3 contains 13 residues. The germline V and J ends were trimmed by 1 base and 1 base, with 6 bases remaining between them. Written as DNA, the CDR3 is TGTGCCAGCAGCTTGTGGGGGTCCTACGAGCAGTACTTC. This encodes CASSLWGSYEQYF.

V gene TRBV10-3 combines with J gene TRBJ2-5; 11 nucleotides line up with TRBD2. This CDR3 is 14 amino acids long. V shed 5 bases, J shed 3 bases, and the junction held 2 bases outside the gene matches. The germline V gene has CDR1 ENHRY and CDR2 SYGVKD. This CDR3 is CAISPGLAEETQYF. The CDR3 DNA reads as TGTGCCATCAGTCCGGGACTAGCGGAAGAGACCCAGTACTTC.

Here the CDR3 DNA reads TGTGCCAGCAGTTTAGCCCGACTAGCCAAAGAGACCCAGTACTTC. It is translated as CASSLARLAKETQYF. The V and J genes are TRBV28 and TRBJ2-5; 7 bases are shared with TRBD2. Germline V gene data show CDR1 as MDHEN and CDR2 as SYDVKM. V was pared by 2 bases and J by 3 bases, with 6 bases of the junction left unmatched. The CDR3 has 15 residues.

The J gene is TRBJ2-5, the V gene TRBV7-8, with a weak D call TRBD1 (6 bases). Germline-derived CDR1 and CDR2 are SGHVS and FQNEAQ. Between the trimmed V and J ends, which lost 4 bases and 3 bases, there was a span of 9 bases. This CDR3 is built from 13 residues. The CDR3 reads CASSSGQKETQYF. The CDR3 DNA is TGTGCCAGCAGCTCGGGACAAAAAGAGACCCAGTACTTC.

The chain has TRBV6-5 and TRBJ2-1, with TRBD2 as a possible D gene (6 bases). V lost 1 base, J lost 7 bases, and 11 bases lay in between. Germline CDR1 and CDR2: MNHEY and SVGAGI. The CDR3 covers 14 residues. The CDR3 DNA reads TGTGCCAGCAGTTACTTACTAGCTGAGAATGAGCAGTTCTTC. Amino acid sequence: CASSYLLAENEQFF.

Here the CDR3 reads CSAWATLEQYF. Here the CDR3 DNA reads TGCAGTGCTTGGGCCACGCTCGAGCAGTACTTC. V and J are TRBV20-1 and TRBJ2-5; D is unclear. The DNA end is more similar to TRBJ2-7, so the J call may be wrong. Germline assignment: CDR1 DFQATT and CDR2 SNEGSKA (reference sequence). The CDR3 loop spans 11 amino acids.

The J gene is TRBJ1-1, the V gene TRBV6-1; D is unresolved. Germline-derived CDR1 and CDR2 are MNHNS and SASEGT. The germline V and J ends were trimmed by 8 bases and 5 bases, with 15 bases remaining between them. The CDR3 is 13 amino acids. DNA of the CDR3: TGTGCCAGCCCCCTTACGTTAGGAACTGAAGCTTTCTTT. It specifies CASPLTLGTEAFF.